This TCR beta chain came from a study of shared clonotypes between healthy human individuals. CDR1 and CDR2 from the germline V gene are GTSNPN and SVGIG (reference sequence). The CDR3 extends over 15 amino acids. Trimming removed 0 bases from V and 5 bases from J; junction bases left unmatched: 5. CD45RO negativity and positive selection for CCR7 defined naive CD8 cells, a population that excluded terminally differentiated effector memory CD45RA+ cells. Genomic DNA belonging to each subset was distributed in equal measure over several immunoSEQ plates. Method: immunoSEQ multiplex PCR; TCRdb's copy keeps in-frame clones and lacks some. The table includes about 700,000 clones, about 91% detected once.

This TCR was recovered from a man aged 25 to 40 in good health. Sample: naive CD8+ T cells sorted from blood. The chain uses TRBV30 and TRBJ2-1; 9 nucleotides match TRBD2. The DNA for the CDR3 is TGTGCCTGGAGTGTAGTACCTAGCGGGGACAATGAGCAGTTCTTC. Translated: CAWSVVPSGDNEQFF.